The source of this T cell receptor beta chain is a study of T cells in tuberculosis. The study's findings and limits: Active tuberculosis alpha repertoires lay closer to GMM-specific TCRs than controls'.

V shed 0 bases and J 6 bases; nucleotides not matched to a gene: 2. Germline V gene data show CDR1 as GTSNPN and CDR2 as SVGIG (reference sequence). The CDR3 length is 14 residues. Method: immunoSEQ multiplex PCR; TCRdb's copy keeps in-frame clones and lacks some. The repertoire has over 30,000 clones, roughly 90% of them found once; the top ten carry more than 6.5%. With regard to this clone: Antigen: not known.

The specimen was PBMCs. This clonotype originated in a donor between 10 and 29 years old with latent tuberculosis or without tuberculosis infection. Some clones in this sample may be carry-over from other donors' samples. V gene TRBV30 combines with J gene TRBJ2-1; TRBD2 agrees at 10 bases. Here the CDR3 DNA reads TGTGCCTGGAGTGTAATAGCGGGAGGCAATGAGCAGTTCTTC. This translates into CAWSVIAGGNEQFF.